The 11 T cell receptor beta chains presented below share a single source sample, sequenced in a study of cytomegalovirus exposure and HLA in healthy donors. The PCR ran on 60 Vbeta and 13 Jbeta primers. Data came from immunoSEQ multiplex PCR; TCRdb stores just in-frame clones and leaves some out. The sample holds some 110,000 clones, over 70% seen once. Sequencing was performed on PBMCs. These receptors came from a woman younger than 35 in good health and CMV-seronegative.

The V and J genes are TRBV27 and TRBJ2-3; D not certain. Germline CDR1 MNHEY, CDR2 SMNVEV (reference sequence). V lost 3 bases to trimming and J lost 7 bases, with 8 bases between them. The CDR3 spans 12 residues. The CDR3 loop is CASSFPSHTQYF. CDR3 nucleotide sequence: TGTGCCAGCAGTTTCCCCTCCCATACGCAGTATTTT.

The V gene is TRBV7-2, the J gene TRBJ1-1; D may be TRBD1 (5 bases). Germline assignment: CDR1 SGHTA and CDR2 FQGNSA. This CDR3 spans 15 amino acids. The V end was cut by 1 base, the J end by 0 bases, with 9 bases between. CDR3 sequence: CASSLEGTLNTEAFF. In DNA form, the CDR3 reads TGTGCCAGCAGCTTAGAAGGGACTTTGAACACTGAAGCTTTCTTT.

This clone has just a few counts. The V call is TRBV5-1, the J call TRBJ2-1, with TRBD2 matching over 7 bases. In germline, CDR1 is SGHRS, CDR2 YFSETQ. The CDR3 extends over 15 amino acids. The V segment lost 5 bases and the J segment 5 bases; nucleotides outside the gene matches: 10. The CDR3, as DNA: TGCGCCAGCAGACTGACTAGCACAACAAACAATGAGCAGTTCTTC. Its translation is CASRLTSTTNNEQFF.

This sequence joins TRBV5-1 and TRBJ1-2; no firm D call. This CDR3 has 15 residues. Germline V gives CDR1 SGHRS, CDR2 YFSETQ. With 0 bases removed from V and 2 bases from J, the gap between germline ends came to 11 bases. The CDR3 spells CASSLAFGWNYGYTF. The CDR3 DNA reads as TGCGCCAGCAGCTTGGCCTTCGGGTGGAACTATGGCTACACCTTC.

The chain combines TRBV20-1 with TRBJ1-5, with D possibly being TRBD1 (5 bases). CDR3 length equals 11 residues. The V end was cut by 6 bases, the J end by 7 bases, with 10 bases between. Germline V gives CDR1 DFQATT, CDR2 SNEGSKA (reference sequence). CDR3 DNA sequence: TGCAGTGCCGGTGGGGGGCAGCCCCAGCATTTT. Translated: CSAGGGQPQHF.

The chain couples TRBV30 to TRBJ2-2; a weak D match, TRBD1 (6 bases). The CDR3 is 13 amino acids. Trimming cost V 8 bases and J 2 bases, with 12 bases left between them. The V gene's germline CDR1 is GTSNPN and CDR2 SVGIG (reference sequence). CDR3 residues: CARRQANTGELFF. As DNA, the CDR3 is TGTGCCCGCAGACAGGCCAACACCGGGGAGCTGTTTTTT.

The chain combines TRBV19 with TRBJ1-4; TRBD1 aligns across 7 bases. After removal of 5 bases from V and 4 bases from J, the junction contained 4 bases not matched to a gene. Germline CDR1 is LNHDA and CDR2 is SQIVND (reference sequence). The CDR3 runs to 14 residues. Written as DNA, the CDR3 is TGTGCCAGTAGTGGGCACAGGGGTAATGAAAAACTGTTTTTT. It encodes CASSGHRGNEKLFF.

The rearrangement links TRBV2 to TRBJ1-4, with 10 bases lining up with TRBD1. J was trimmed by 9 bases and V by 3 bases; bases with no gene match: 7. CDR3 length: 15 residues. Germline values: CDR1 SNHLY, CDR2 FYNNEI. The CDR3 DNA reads TGTGCCAGCAGTGACGAGACAGGGGGCGAAAAAAAACTGTTTTTT. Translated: CASSDETGGEKKLFF.

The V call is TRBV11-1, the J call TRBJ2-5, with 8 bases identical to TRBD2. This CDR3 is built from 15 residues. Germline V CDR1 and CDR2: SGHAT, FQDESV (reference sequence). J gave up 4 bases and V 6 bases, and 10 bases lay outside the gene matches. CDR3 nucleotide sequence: TGTGCCAGCAGTCCTACCGGGGGGGCCATAGAGACCCAGTACTTC. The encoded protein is CASSPTGGAIETQYF.

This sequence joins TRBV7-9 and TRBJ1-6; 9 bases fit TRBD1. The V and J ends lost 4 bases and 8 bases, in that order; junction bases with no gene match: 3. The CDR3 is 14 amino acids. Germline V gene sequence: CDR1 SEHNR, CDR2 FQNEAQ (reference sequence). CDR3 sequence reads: CASSSDRGYSPLHF. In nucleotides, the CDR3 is TGTGCCAGCAGCTCTGACAGGGGGTATTCACCCCTCCACTTT.

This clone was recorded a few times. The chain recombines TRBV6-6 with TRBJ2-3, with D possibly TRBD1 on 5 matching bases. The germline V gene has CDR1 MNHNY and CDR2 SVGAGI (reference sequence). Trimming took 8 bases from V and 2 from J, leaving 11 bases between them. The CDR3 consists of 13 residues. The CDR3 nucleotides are TGTGCCAGCGCGAGCAGGGCCACAGATACGCAGTATTTT. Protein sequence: CASASRATDTQYF.